The T cell receptor beta chain under discussion was sequenced for a study of response to subunit inactivated influenza vaccine. CDR1 is LGHNA and CDR2 is YNFKEQ in the germline V gene. This CDR3 is built from 14 residues. J was trimmed by 3 bases and V by 4 bases; bases with no gene match: 6. From the RT-PCR reads, TCRdb called clonotypes with MiXCR, one entry per CDR3 protein. This sample yields roughly 780,000 distinct CDR3 sequences, of which under 20% are seen a single time; about 11% belongs to the top ten. On this clonotype: The antigen is undetermined.

General study points: The authors proposed limited new T cell recruitment per seasonal influenza vaccination.

The sequenced sample was PBMCs from blood, obtained about 5 days after vaccination. This receptor was taken from a man aged 45-65 years who received an inactivated influenza vaccine. V usage is TRBV4-2 and J usage is TRBJ2-7; TRBD1 matches at 7 bases. This chain's CDR3 is CASSRGTEGYEQYF. Here the CDR3 DNA reads TGTGCCAGCAGCCGGGGGACAGAAGGCTACGAGCAGTACTTC.